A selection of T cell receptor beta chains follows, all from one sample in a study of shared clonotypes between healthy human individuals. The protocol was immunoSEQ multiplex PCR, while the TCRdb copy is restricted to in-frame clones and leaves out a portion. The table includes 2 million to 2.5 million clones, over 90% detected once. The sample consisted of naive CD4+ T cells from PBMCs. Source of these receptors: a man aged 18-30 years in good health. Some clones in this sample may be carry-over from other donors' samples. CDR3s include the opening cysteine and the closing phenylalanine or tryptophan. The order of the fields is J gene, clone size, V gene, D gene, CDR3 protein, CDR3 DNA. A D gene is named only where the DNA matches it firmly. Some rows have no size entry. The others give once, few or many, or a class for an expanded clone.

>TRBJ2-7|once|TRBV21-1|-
CASPRGDCRYEQYF
TGTGCCAGCCCCAGGGGGGATTGTCGCTACGAGCAGTACTTC
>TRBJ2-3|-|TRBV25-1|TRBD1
CASSEGTDSTDTQYF
TGTGCCAGCAGTGAAGGGACAGACAGCACAGATACGCAGTATTTT
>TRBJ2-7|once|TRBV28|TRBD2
CASSTRTSGSDEQYF
TGTGCCAGCAGTACCCGGACTAGCGGGAGTGACGAGCAGTACTTC
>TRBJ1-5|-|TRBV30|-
CAWSAYLSGGNQPQHF
TGTGCCTGGAGCGCCTACCTCTCGGGAGGCAATCAGCCCCAGCATTTT
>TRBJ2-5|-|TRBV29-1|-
CSGVRRGETQYF
TGCAGCGGAGTCAGGAGGGGGGAGACCCAGTACTTC
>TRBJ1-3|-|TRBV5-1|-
CASYSGGGPGNTIYF
TGCGCCAGCTATTCCGGGGGCGGTCCTGGAAACACCATATATTTT
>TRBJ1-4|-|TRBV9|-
CASSVVVGEKLFF
TGTGCCAGCAGCGTAGTGGTAGGAGAAAAACTGTTTTTT
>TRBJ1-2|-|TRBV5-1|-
CASSLRVQGKSGYTF
TGCGCCAGCAGCTTGAGAGTCCAGGGTAAAAGTGGCTACACCTTC
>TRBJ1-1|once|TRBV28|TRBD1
CASLAGGQAFF
TGTGCCAGCCTTGCAGGGGGGCAAGCTTTCTTT
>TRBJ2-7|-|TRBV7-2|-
CASSPGPAPYEQYF
TGTGCCAGCAGCCCCGGACCTGCCCCCTACGAGCAGTACTTC
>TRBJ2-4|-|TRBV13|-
CASSPRAGQNIQYF
TGTGCCAGCAGCCCACGGGCGGGGCAGAACATTCAGTACTTC
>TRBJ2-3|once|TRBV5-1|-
CASSSTSGAPWDTQYF
TGCGCCAGCAGCTCTACGTCAGGGGCCCCGTGGGATACGCAGTATTTT
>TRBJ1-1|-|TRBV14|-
CASSQDLGRGGTEAFF
TGTGCCAGCAGCCAAGATTTAGGTAGGGGGGGCACTGAAGCTTTCTTT
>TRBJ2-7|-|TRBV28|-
CASRGGSGRGEQYF
TGTGCCAGCAGAGGAGGGAGTGGTCGGGGCGAGCAGTACTTC
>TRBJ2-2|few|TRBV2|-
CASSFGQSGELFF
TGTGCCAGCAGCTTCGGACAGTCCGGGGAGCTGTTTTTT
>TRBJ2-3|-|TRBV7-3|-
CASSGASTDTQYF
TGTGCCAGCAGCGGGGCCAGCACAGATACGCAGTATTTT
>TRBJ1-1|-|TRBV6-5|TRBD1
CASSSTGDTEAFF
TGTGCCAGCAGCTCGACAGGGGACACTGAAGCTTTCTTT
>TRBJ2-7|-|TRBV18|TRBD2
CASSPVGGRGTYEQYF
TGTGCCAGCTCACCCGTCGGCGGGAGGGGTACCTACGAGCAGTACTTC
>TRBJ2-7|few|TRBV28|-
CASSRGRMYEQYF
TGTGCCAGCAGTCGGGGACGGATGTACGAGCAGTACTTC
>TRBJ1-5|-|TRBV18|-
CASSPGGAAQPQHF
TGTGCCAGCTCACCAGGAGGGGCGGCTCAGCCCCAGCATTTT
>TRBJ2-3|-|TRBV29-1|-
CSVEGEAAATSDTQYF
TGCAGCGTTGAGGGTGAAGCGGCAGCCACTTCGGATACGCAGTATTTT
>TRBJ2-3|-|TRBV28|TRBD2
CASSSAGGADTQYF
TGTGCCAGCAGTTCCGCGGGAGGGGCAGATACGCAGTATTTT
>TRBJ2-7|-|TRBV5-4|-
CASSLVVAAEQYF
TGTGCCAGCAGCTTGGTGGTGGCGGCCGAGCAGTACTTC
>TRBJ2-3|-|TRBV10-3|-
CAISWVPGTDTQYF
TGTGCCATCAGTTGGGTTCCCGGCACAGATACGCAGTATTTT
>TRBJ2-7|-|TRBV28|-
CASSLYRPSGAVGYEQYF
TGTGCCAGCAGTTTATATCGCCCTAGTGGAGCCGTTGGTTACGAGCAGTACTTC
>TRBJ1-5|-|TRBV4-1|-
CASSQDPREPQPQHF
TGCGCCAGCAGCCAAGACCCGAGGGAGCCTCAGCCCCAGCATTTT
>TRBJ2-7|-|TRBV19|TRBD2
CASSISRAQGGLAVYEQYF
TGTGCCAGTAGTATATCCAGGGCGCAGGGGGGACTAGCGGTCTACGAGCAGTACTTC
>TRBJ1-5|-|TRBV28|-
CASSLNLGQPQHF
TGTGCCAGCAGTTTAAACCTCGGTCAGCCCCAGCATTTT
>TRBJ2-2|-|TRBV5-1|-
CASRAGTTNTGELFF
TGCGCCAGCAGGGCCGGGACAACGAACACCGGGGAGCTGTTTTTT
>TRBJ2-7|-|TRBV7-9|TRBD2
CASSTYSGRANEQYF
TGTGCCAGCAGCACCTATAGCGGGAGGGCCAACGAGCAGTACTTC
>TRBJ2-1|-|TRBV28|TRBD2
CASSPLAVSNNEQFF
TGTGCCAGCAGTCCACTAGCGGTCTCGAACAATGAGCAGTTCTTC
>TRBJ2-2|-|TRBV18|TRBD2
CASSPVSSGSLTGELFF
TGTGCCAGCTCACCAGTCTCTAGCGGGAGTTTGACCGGGGAGCTGTTTTTT
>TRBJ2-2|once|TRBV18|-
CASSPPISLANTGELFF
TGTGCCAGCTCACCACCGATTAGTTTAGCGAACACCGGGGAGCTGTTTTTT
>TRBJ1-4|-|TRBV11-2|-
CASSLVGNTGTEKLFF
TGTGCCAGCAGCTTAGTAGGTAACACGGGGACTGAAAAACTGTTTTTT
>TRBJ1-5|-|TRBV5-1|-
CASSLSSNQPQHF
TGCGCCAGCAGCTTGTCAAGCAATCAGCCCCAGCATTTT
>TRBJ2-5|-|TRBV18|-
CASSPINAGYQETQYF
TGTGCCAGCTCACCGATAAACGCAGGTTATCAAGAGACCCAGTACTTC
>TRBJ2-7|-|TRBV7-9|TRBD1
CASSGWDRPYEQYF
TGTGCCAGCAGCGGCTGGGACAGGCCCTACGAGCAGTACTTC
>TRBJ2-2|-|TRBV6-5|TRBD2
CAGASGSTGELFF
TGTGCCGGAGCTAGCGGGAGCACCGGGGAGCTGTTTTTT
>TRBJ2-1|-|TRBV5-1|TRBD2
CASSPIAGVSYNEQFF
TGCGCCAGCAGCCCAATAGCGGGAGTCTCCTACAATGAGCAGTTCTTC
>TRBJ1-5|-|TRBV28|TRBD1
CASSFLQGAVQPQHF
TGTGCCAGCAGTTTCCTACAGGGGGCCGTTCAGCCCCAGCATTTT
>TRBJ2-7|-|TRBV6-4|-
CAPTRGGGDQRSSYEQYF
TGTGCCCCGACACGTGGAGGGGGGGATCAAAGGAGCTCCTACGAGCAGTACTTC
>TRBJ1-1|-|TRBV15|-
CATSREPVNTEAFF
TGTGCCACCAGCAGAGAACCCGTGAACACTGAAGCTTTCTTT
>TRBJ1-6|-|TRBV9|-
CASSVATAGASPLHF
TGTGCCAGCAGCGTAGCTACCGCAGGGGCATCACCCCTCCACTTT
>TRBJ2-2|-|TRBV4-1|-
CASSSTRFVQDTGELFF
TGCGCCAGCAGCTCGACCCGGTTCGTTCAGGACACCGGGGAGCTGTTTTTT
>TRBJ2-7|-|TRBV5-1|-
CASSSSEGYYEQYF
TGCGCCAGCAGCTCCTCTGAGGGGTATTACGAGCAGTACTTC
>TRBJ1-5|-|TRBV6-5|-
CASALNMGQPQHF
TGTGCCAGCGCTTTAAATATGGGTCAGCCCCAGCATTTT
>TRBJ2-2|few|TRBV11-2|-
CASSLDSGNTGELFF
TGTGCCAGCAGCTTAGATAGCGGGAACACCGGGGAGCTGTTTTTT
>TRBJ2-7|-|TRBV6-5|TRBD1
CASSHYSDRLGEQYF
TGTGCCAGCAGCCATTATTCGGACAGGCTAGGCGAGCAGTACTTC
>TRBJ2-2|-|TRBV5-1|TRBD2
CASSLTGVLAGPHTGELFF
TGCGCCAGCAGCTTGACCGGGGTCCTAGCGGGACCACACACCGGGGAGCTGTTTTTT
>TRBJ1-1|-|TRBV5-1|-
CASSLEDGVNTEAFF
TGCGCCAGCAGCTTGGAGGACGGTGTGAACACTGAAGCTTTCTTT
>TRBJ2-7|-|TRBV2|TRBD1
CASSEMTGGGYEQYF
TGTGCCAGCAGTGAGATGACAGGGGGCGGCTACGAGCAGTACTTC
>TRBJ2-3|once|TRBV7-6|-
CASSLLLAESTDTQYF
TGTGCCAGCAGCTTACTTTTAGCGGAGAGCACAGATACGCAGTATTTT
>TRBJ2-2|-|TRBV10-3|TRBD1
CAISGTGMNTGELFF
TGTGCCATCAGCGGGACAGGGATGAACACCGGGGAGCTGTTTTTT
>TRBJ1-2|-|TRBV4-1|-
CASTDRPNYGYTF
TGCGCCAGCACGGACAGACCTAACTATGGCTACACCTTC
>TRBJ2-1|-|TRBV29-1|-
CSADRSSYNEQFF
TGCAGCGCCGACAGATCCTCCTACAATGAGCAGTTCTTC
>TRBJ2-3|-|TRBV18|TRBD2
CASSAGTSGGRDTQYF
TGTGCCAGCTCAGCAGGGACTAGCGGGGGACGAGATACGCAGTATTTT
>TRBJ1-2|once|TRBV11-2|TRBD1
CASSSRDRFGYTF
TGTGCCAGCAGCTCTCGGGACAGGTTCGGCTACACCTTC
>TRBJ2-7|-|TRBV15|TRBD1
CATSRAYQGAYEQYF
TGTGCCACCAGCAGAGCATATCAGGGGGCCTACGAGCAGTACTTC
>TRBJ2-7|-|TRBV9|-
CASSPLGETYEQYF
TGTGCCAGCAGCCCCCTGGGCGAGACCTACGAGCAGTATTTC